This T cell receptor beta chain was sequenced during a study of blood T cell repertoires in COVID-19 (dated by TCRdb to between 2020 and 2021). A note on the overall study: The collaborator samples originated in the United States, Italy and Spain and spanned the acute and convalescent phases of COVID-19. The prospective study material was composed of cDNA or gDNA derived from T cells, B-cell-depleted T cells, or PBMCs. A de-identified subject ID, COVID-19 status, age in years and sex were almost always included in the sample metadata. A freely available public database, intended as a resource for researchers studying the immune response to SARS-CoV-2, is where the repertoires were released. Subjects who had been exposed to COVID-19, were actively infected with it, or had recovered from it provided the deeply sampled blood TCRbeta repertoires that made up the dataset. Where HLA class I and class II types were available, the types were taken from metadata supplied by the sample provider, not from assay-based typing. The samples were drawn from two sources: the first 160 participants of the ongoing ImmuneRACE study, and 950 to 1,500 subjects contributed by 6 global collaborators.

The collaborating institutions used their own protocols to collect whole blood in K2EDTA tubes. For TCRbeta analysis, collaborators shipped samples in one of three forms: frozen whole blood, isolated PBMCs, or DNA extracted from either of those sample types. The CDR3 goes from the cysteine to the phenylalanine over 13 residues. Only CDR3 DNA is held: 39 bases, read in frame from base 1. The germline V gene supplies CDR1 SGHAT and CDR2 FQNNGV. The germline ends are 8 bases apart after V is trimmed by 2 bases and J by 4 bases. In regard to this clone: The antigen it recognizes is unknown. No per-base quality is available; no much larger clone lies one base away.

Findings and caveats that apply to the study as a whole: The amount of clinical and demographic metadata varied by source and participant and was provided uncurated.

TCRbeta CDR3 regions were amplified from genomic DNA using the immunoSEQ Assay, a bias-controlled multiplex PCR. Per the authors' processing: The number of nucleated cells in each sample was estimated by amplification of reference gene primers within the assay. To quantify the absolute abundance of each unique TCRbeta CDR3 rearrangement, sequence reads were collapsed and filtered. Productive Simpson clonality was computed per sample as the square root of Simpson's diversity index over productive rearrangements. This immuneACCESS table, as held by TCRdb, lists in-frame sequences with V and J called but not all clones. Of the missing ones, under half trace to an unresolved V gene in checked studies; the others have no known cause. V and J calls and clone size come straight from that table; D and trimming were deduced from the DNA. This sample gives more than 50,000 clones in total; 90% of them show up just once. The leading ten clones occupy about 13% of the sample.

The chain is made from TRBV11-2 and TRBJ1-1; the D region possibly corresponds to TRBD1 (6 bases align). The sample consisted of peripheral blood. The origin of this receptor is a man in his sixties with active COVID-19. Here the CDR3 is given as CASSLQGSTEAFF. The DNA reads as follows: TGTGCCAGCAGCTTACAGGGGAGCACTGAAGCTTTCTTT.